This T cell receptor beta chain was identified in a study of blood T cell repertoires in COVID-19. The overall study: Sample material is recorded as cDNA or gDNA derived from T cells, B-cell-depleted T cells, or PBMCs.

The J segment lost 7 bases and the V segment lost 3 bases, leaving 5 bases of the junction unmatched. This CDR3 has 13 residues. Per the original methods: Cell counts per sample came from amplifying reference gene primers. Here immunoSEQ multiplex PCR was the method, and the copy in TCRdb shows in-frame clones only, minus some. That table gives V, J and clone size, and the DNA gave D and trimming. The table has 310,000 or so clones, around nine tenths seen once. This clone came up once. Distinct nucleotide sequences in the sample also encode this CDR3. This TCR derives from a man in his sixties or seventies with acute or convalescent COVID-19. Sequenced material: peripheral blood. The rearrangement joins TRBV12-3 or TRBV12-4 to TRBJ1-1; 7 bases map to TRBD1. CDR3 sequence: CASSFKTGSEAFF. The CDR3 nucleotides are TGTGCCAGCAGTTTTAAGACAGGGAGTGAAGCTTTCTTT.